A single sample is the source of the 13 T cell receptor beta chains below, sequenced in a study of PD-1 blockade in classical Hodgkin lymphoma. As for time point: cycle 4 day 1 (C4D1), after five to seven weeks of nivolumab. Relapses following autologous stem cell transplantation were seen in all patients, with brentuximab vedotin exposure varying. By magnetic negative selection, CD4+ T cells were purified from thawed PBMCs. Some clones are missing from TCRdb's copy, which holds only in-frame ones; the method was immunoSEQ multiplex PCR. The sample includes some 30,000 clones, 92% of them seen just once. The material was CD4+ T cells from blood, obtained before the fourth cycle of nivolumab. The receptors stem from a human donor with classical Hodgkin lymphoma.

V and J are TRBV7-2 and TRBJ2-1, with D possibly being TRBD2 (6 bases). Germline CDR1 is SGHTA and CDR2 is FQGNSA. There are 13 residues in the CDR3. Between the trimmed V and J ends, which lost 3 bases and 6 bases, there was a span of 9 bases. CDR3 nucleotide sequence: TGTGCCAGCAGCTTCTATAGCGGCAATGAGCAGTTCTTC. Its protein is CASSFYSGNEQFF. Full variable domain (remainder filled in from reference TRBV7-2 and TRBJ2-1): GAGVSQSPSNKVTEKGKDVELRCDPISGHTALYWYRQSLGQGLEFLIYFQGNSAPDKSGLPSDRFSAERTGGSVSTLTIQRTQQEDSAVYLCASSFYSGNEQFFGPGTRLTVL.

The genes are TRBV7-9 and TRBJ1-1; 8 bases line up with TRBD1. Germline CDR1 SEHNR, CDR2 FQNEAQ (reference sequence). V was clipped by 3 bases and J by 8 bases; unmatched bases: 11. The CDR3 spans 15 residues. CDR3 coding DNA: TGTGCCAGCAGCTTGCCTCCCGGACAGGGCGAAGAAGCTTTCTTT. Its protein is CASSLPPGQGEEAFF.

The CDR3 reads CASSQGSYTRSTEAFF. The CDR3 DNA reads as TGTGCCAGCAGCCAAGGTTCTTACACGAGGAGCACTGAAGCTTTCTTT. The rearrangement links TRBV4-2 to TRBJ1-1; no clear D. The germline V gene has CDR1 LGHNA and CDR2 YNFKEQ. V lost 1 base and J lost 4, with 16 bases in between. The CDR3 is made up of 16 amino acids.

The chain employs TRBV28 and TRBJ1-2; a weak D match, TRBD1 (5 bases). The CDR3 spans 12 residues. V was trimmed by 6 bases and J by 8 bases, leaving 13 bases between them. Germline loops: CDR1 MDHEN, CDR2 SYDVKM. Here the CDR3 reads CASSRQSWGYTF. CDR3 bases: TGTGCCAGCAGCCGACAGTCATGGGGCTACACCTTC.

The CDR3: CASSLIGYEQYF. For the CDR3, the DNA is TGTGCCAGCAGTTTAATAGGTTACGAGCAGTACTTC. The rearrangement uses TRBV28 and TRBJ2-7; no clear D gene. CDR1 is MDHEN and CDR2 is SYDVKM in the germline V gene. Trimming left V 2 bases short and J 4 bases short, with 6 bases between. The CDR3 runs 12 residues.

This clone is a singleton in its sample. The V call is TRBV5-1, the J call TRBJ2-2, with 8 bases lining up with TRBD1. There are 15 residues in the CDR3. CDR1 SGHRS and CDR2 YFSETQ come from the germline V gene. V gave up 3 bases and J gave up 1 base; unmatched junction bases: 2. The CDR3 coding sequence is TGCGCCAGCAGCTCCGACAGGGGGAACACCGGGGAGCTGTTTTTT. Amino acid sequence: CASSSDRGNTGELFF.

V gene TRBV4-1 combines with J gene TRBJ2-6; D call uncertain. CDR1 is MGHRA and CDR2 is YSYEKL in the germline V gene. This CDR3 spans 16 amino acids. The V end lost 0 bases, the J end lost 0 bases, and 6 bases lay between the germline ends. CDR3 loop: CASSQESPSGANVLTF. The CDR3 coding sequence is TGCGCCAGCAGCCAAGAGTCACCCTCTGGGGCCAACGTCCTGACTTTC.

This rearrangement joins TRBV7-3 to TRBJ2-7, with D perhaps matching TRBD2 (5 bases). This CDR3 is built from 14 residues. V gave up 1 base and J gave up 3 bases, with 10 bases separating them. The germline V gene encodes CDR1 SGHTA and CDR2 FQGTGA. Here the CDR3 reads CASSLIHRDYEQYF. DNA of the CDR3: TGTGCCAGCAGCTTAATACATCGGGACTACGAGCAGTACTTC.

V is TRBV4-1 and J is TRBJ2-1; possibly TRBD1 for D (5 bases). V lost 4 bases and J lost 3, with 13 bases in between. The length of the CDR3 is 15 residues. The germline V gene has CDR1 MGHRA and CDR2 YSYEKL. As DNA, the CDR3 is TGCGCCAGCAGCCCCTTGGGGCTTCTCTACAATGAGCAGTTCTTC. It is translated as CASSPLGLLYNEQFF.

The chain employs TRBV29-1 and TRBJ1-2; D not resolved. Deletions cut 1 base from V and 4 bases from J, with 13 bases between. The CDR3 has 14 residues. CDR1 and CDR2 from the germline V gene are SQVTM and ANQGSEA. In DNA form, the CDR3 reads TGCAGCGTTGAAGGAGGGATCGGTAGCTATGGCTACACCTTC. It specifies CSVEGGIGSYGYTF.

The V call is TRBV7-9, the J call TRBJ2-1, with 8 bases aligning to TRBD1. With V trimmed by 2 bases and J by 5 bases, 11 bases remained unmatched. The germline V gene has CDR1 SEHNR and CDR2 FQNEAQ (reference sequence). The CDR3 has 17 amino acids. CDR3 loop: CASSLRRGRLVNNEQFF. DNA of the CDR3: TGTGCCAGCAGCTTACGCAGGGGGCGGCTGGTGAACAATGAGCAGTTCTTC.

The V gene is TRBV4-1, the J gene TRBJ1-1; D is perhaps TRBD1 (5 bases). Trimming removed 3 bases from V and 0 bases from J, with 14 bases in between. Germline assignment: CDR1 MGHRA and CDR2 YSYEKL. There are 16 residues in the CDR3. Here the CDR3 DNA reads TGCGCCAGCAGCCAGGACATCCTACTAATGAACACTGAAGCTTTCTTT. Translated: CASSQDILLMNTEAFF.

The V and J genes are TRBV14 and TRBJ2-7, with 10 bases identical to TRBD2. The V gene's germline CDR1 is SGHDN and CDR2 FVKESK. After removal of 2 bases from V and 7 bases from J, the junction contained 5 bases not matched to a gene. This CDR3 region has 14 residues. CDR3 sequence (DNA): TGTGCCAGCAGCCAACTAGCGGGAGCGGGTGAGCAGTACTTC. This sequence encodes CASSQLAGAGEQYF.